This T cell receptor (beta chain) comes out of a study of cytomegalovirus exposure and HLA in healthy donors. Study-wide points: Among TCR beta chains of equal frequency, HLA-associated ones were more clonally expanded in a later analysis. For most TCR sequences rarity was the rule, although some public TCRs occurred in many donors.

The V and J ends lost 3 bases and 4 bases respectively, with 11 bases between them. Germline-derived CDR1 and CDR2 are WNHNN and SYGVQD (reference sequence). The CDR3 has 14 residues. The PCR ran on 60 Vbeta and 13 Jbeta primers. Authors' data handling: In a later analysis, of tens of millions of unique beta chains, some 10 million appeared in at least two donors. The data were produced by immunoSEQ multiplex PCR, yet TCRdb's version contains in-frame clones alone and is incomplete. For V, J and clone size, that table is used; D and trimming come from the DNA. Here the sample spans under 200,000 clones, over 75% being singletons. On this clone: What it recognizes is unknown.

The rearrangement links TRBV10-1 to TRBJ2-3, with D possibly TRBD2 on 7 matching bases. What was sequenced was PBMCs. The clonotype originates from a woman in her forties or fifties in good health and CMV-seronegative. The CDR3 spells CASSDPGGPDTQYF. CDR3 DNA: TGCGCCAGCAGTGACCCGGGGGGCCCAGATACGCAGTATTTT.